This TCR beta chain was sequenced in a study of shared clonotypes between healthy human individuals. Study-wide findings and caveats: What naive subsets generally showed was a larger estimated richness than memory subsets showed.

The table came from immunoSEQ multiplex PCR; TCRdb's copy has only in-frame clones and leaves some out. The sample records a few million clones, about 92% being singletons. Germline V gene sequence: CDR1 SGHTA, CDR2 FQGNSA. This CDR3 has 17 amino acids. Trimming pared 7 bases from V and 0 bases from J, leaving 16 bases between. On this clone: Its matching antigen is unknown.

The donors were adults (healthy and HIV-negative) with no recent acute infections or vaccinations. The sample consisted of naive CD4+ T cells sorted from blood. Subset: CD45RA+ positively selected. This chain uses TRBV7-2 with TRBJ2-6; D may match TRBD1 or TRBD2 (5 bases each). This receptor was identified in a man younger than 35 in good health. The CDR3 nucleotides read TGTGCCAGCAAGTTTGGGGGAGCGGTCTCTGGGGCCAACGTCCTGACTTTC. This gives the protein CASKFGGAVSGANVLTF.